This entry concerns a single TCR beta chain. Specified time point: persistent/refractory GD, antithyroid drugs over 5 years with positive TRAb. The TCR library was prepared using RNA isolated from PBMCs. This record comes from a study of regulatory T cells in long-lasting Graves disease. The CDR3 loop spans 12 amino acids. The germline V gene has CDR1 MNHNS and CDR2 SASEGT. V was clipped by 10 bases and J by 6 bases, with 12 bases between them. For TCR beta, libraries came from iRepertoire HTBI primers and Arm-PCR of CDR3 regions. TCRdb reprocessed the multiplex PCR reads with MiXCR, giving one entry per CDR3 protein. The sample carries about 470,000 distinct CDR3 sequences, around 21% recorded once.

The sequences come from peripheral blood mononuclear cells (PBMCs), collected when the disease was refractory, from a patient treated with antithyroid drugs. This chain joins TRBV6-1 and TRBJ2-2; D may be TRBD1 or TRBD2 (5 bases each). The TCR comes from a female donor with Graves disease. This CDR3 is CATGQEPGELFF. The DNA for the CDR3 is TGTGCCACGGGGCAGGAGCCCGGGGAGCTGTTTTTT.